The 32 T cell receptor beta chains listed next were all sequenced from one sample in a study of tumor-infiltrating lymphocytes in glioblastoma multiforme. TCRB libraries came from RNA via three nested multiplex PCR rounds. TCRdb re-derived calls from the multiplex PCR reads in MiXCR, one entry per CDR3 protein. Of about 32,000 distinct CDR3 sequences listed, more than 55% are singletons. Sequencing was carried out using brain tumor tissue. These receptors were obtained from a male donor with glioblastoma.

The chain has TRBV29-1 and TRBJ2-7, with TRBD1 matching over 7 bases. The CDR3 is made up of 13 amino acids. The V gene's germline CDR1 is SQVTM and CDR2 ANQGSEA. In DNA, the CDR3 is TGCAATGTTGTTTGGGACAGAGACTACGAGCAGTACTTC. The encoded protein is CNVVWDRDYEQYF.

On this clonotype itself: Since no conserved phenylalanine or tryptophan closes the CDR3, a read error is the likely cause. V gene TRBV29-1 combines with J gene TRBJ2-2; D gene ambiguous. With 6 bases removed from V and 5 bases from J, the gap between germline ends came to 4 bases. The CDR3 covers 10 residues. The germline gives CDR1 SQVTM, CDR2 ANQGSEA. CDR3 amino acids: CSVLTGELFL. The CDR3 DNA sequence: TGCAGCGTCCTTACCGGGGAGCTGTTTCTT.

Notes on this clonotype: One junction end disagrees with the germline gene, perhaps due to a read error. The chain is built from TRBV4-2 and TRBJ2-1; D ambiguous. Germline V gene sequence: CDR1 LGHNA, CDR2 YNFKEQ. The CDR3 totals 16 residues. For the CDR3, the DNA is TGTGCCAGCAGCCAAGGGTCAAACAGCCTACACAATGAGCAATTCTTC. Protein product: CASSQGSNSLHNEQFF.

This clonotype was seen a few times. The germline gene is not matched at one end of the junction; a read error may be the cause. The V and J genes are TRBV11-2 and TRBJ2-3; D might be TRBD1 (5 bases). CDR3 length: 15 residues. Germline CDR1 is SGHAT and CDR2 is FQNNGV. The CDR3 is CASSLDGAFRDTQYF. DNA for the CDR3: TGCGCCAGCAGCTTAGATGGGGCATTCAGAGATACGCAGTATTTT. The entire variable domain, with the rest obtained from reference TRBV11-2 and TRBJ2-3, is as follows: EAGVAQSPRYKIIEKRQSVAFWCNPISGHATLYWYQQILGQGPKLLIQFQNNGVVDDSQLPKDRFSAERLKGVDSTLKIQPAKLEDSAVYLCASSLDGAFRDTQYFGPGTRLTVL.

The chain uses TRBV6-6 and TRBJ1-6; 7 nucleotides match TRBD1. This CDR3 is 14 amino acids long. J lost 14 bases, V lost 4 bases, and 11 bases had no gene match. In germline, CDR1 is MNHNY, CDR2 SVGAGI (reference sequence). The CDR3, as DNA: TGTGCCAGCAGTTCGGGACAGTATAATCCATCCCTCCACTTT. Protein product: CASSSGQYNPSLHF.

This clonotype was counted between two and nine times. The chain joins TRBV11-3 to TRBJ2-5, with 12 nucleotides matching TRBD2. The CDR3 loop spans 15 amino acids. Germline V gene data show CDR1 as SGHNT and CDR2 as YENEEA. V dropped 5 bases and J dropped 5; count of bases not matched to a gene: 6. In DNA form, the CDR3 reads TGTGCCAGCAGCACGACTAGCGGGAGTGGGGAGACCCAGTACTTC. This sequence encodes CASSTTSGSGETQYF. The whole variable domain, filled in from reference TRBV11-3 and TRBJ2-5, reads EAGVVQSPRYKIIEKKQPVAFWCNPISGHNTLYWYLQNLGQGPELLIRYENEEAVDDSQLPKDRFSAERLKGVDSTLKIQPAELGDSAVYLCASSTTSGSGETQYFGPGTRLLVL.

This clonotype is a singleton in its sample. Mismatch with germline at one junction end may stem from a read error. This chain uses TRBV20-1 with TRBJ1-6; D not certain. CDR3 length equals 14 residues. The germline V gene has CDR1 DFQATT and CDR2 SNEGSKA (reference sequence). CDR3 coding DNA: TGCAGTGCTAGGTACAGCTCCTATAATTCACGCCTCCACTTT. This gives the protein CSARYSSYNSRLHF.

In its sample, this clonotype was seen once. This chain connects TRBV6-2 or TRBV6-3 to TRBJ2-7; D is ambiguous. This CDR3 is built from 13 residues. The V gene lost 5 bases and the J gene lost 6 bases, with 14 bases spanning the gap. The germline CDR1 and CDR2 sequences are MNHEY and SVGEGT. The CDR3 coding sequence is TGTGCCAGCAGTCGCGCGAAGCTGGGCGAGCAGTACTTC. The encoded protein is CASSRAKLGEQYF.

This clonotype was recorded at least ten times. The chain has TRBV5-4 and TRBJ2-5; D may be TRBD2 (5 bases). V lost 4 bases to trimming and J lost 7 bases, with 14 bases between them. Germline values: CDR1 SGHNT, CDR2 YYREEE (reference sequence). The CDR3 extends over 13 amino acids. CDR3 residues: CASSPGEVGTQYF. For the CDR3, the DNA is TGTGCCAGCAGCCCCGGGGAAGTAGGGACCCAGTACTTC.

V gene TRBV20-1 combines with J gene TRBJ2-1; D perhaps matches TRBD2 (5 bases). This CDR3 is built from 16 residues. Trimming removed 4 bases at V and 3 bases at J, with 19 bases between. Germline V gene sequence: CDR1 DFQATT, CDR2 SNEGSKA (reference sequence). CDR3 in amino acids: CSATAIAGGFYNEQFF. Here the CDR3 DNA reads TGCAGTGCTACAGCGATTGCTGGCGGGTTCTACAATGAGCAGTTCTTC.

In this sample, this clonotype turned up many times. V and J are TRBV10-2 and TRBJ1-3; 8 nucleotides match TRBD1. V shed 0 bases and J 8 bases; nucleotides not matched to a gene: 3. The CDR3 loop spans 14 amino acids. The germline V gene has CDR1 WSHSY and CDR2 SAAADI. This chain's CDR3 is CASSESGQADTIYF. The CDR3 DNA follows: TGCGCCAGCAGTGAGTCGGGACAGGCAGACACCATATATTTT.

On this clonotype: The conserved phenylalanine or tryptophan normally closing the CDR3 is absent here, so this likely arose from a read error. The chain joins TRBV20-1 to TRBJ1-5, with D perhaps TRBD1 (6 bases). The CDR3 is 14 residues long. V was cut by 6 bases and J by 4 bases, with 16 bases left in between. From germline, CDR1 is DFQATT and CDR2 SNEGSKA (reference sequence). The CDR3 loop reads CSAKTDSVNQPQHL. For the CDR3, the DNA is TGCAGTGCAAAGACGGACAGTGTTAATCAGCCCCAGCATTTG.

For the CDR3, the DNA is TGCAGCGTTGTCCGCCTATATGGCTACACCTTC. Translating it yields CSVVRLYGYTF. The chain links TRBV29-1 to TRBJ1-2, with no clear D. This CDR3 comprises 11 residues. Germline-derived CDR1 and CDR2 are SQVTM and ANQGSEA. V was pared by 4 bases and J by 5 bases, with 8 bases between.

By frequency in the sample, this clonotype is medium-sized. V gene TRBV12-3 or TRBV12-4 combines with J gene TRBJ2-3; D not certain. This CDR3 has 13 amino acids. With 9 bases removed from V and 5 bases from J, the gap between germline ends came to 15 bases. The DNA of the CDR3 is TGTGCCAGTCAGTTTTTAACTAAAGATACGCAGTATTTT. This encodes CASQFLTKDTQYF.

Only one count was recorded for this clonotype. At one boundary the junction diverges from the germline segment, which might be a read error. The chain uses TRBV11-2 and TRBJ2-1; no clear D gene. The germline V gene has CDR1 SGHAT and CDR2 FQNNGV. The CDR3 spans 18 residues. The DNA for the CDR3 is TGTGCCAGCAACTGGGAATGGCGGAGCCACATCTCCTACAATGAGCAGTTCTTT. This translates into CASNWEWRSHISYNEQFF.

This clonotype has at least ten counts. This chain's CDR3 is CASIKDPSAYEQYF. CDR3 bases: TGTGCCAGCATCAAGGATCCTAGCGCCTACGAGCAGTACTTC. The chain joins TRBV6-1 to TRBJ2-7, with D tentatively TRBD2 (6 bases). The CDR3 runs 14 residues. Germline-derived CDR1 and CDR2 are MNHNS and SASEGT. The germline V and J ends were trimmed by 7 bases and 2 bases, with 15 bases remaining between them.

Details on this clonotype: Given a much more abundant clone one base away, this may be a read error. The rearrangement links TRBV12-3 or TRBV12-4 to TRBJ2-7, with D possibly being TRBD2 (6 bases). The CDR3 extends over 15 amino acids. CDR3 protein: CASSLRSGPSYGQYF. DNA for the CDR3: TGTGCCAGCAGTTTACGTAGCGGACCCTCCTACGGGCAGTACTTC.

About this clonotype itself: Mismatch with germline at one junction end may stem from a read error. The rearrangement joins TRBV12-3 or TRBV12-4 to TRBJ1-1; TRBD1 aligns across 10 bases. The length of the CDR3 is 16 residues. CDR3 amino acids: CASSFWDRGLDTEAFF. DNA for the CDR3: TGCGCCAGCAGTTTTTGGGACAGGGGCTTGGACACTGAAGCTTTCTTT.

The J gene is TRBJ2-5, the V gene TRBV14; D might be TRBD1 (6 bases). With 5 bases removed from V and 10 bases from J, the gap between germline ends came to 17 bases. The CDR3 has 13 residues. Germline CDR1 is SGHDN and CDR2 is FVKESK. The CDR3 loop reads CASSRTAPGIQYF. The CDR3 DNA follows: TGTGCCAGCAGCAGGACAGCCCCAGGCATCCAGTACTTC.

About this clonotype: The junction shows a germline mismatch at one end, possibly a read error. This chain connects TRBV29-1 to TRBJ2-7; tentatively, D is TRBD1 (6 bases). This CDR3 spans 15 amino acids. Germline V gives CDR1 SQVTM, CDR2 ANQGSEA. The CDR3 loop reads CSVEGLPGETYEQYF. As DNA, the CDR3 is TGCAGCGTTGAAGGTTTGCCAGGGGAGACCTACGAGCAATACTTC.

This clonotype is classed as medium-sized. CDR3: CASSLALGVRGSLETQYF. CDR3 nucleotides: TGTGCCAGCAGCTTAGCCCTGGGGGTGCGGGGGAGCCTAGAGACCCAGTACTTC. This chain links TRBV11-2 with TRBJ2-5; TRBD2 agrees at 7 bases. The CDR3 runs 18 residues. CDR1 and CDR2 (germline): SGHAT, FQNNGV. After removal of 1 base from V and 4 bases from J, the junction contained 15 bases not matched to a gene.

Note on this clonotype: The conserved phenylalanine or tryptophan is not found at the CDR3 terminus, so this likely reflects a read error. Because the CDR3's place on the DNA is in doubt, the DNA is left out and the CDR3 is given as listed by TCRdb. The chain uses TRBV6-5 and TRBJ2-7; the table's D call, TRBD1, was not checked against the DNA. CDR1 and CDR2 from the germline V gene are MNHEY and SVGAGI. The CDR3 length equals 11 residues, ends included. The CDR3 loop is CARSFGGTHYP.

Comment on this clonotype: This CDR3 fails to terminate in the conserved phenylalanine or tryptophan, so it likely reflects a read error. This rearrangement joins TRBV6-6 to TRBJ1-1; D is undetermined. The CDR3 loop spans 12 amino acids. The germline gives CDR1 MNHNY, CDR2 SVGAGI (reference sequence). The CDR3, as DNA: TGTGCCAGCAGCCCGGGTGGCACTGAGGCTTTCCTT. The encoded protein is CASSPGGTEAFL.

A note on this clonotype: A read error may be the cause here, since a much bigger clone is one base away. CDR3 in DNA: TGTGCCTGGAGTGTTGCCTACGGGCAGTACTTC. Its translation is CAWSVAYGQYF. The genes are TRBV30 and TRBJ2-7; D is unclear. Looked up from germline, CDR1 is GTSNPN and CDR2 is SVGIG (reference sequence). The CDR3 spans 11 residues.

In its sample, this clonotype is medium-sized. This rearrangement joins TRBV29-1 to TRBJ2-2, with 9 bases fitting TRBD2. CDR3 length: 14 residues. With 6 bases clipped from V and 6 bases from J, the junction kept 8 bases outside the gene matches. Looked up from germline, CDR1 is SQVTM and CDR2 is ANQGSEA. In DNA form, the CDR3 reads TGCAGCGTCCCCCGGACTAGCGTCGCCGGGGAGCTGTTTTTT. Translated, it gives CSVPRTSVAGELFF.

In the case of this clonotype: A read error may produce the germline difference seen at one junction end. The CDR3 DNA reads as TGCAGTGCAAAGACGGGCAGTGTCAATCAGCCCCGGCATTTT. As protein: CSAKTGSVNQPRHF. The V and J genes are TRBV20-1 and TRBJ1-5; unclear D gene. The CDR3 spans 14 residues. The germline V gene encodes CDR1 DFQATT and CDR2 SNEGSKA (reference sequence).

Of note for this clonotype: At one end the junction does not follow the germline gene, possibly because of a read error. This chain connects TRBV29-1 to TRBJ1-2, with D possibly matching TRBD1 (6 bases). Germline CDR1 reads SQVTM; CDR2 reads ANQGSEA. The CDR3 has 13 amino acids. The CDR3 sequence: CSADRSSNYVYSF. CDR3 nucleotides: TGCAGCGCCGACAGGAGTTCTAACTATGTCTACTCCTTC.

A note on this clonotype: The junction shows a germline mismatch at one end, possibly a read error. The CDR3 DNA reads as TGTGCCAGCAACCCCAGTACCAGCCTGGGGGGTGAGCAGCACTTC. It specifies CASNPSTSLGGEQHF. The J gene is TRBJ2-7, the V gene TRBV7-9, with D maybe TRBD2 (6 bases). Germline V gene lookup returns CDR1 SEHNR and CDR2 FQNEAQ (reference sequence). This CDR3 contains 15 residues.

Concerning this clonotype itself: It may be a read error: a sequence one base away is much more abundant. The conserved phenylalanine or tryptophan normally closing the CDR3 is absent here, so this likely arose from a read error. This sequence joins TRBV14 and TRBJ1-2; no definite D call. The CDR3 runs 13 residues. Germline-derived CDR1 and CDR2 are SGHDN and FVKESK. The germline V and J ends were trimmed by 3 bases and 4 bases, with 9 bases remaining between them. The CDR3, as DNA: TGTGCCAGCAGCCAGGGTTTCAGCTATGGCTACACCTTA. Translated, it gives CASSQGFSYGYTL.

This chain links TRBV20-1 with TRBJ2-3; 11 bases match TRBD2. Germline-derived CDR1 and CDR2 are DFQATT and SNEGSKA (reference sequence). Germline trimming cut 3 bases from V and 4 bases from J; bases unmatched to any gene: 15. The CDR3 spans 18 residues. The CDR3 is CSASETSGIAPTADTQYF. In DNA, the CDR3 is TGCAGTGCTAGCGAGACTAGCGGGATCGCACCGACCGCAGATACGCAGTATTTT.

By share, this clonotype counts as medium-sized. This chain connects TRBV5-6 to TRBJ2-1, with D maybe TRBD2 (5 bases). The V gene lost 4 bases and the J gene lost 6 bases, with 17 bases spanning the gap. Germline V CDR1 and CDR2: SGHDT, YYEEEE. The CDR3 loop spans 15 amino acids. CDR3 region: CASSTFKGDSNEQFF. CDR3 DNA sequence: TGTGCCAGCAGCACCTTTAAGGGAGATAGCAATGAGCAGTTCTTC.

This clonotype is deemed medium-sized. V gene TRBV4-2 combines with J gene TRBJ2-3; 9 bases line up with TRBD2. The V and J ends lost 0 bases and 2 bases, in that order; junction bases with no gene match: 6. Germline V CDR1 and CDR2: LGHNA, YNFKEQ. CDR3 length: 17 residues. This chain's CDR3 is CASSQEWASGTTDTQYF. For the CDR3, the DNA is TGTGCCAGCAGCCAAGAGTGGGCTAGCGGGACCACAGATACGCAGTATTTT.